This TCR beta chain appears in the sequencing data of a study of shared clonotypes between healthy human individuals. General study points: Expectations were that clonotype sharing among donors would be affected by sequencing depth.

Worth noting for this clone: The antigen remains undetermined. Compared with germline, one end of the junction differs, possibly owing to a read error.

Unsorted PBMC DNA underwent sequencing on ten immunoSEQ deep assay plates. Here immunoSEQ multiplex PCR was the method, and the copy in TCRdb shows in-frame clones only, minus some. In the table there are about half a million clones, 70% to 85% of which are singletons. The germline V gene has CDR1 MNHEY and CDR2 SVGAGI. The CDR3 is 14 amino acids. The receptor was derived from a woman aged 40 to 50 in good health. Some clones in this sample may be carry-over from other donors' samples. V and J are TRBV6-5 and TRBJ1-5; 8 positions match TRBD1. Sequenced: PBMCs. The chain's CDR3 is CASSISGGGSAPAF. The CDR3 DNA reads TGTGCCAGCAGTATCTCAGGGGGCGGATCAGCCCCAGCATTT.